This T cell receptor beta chain was retrieved from a study of T cells in tuberculosis. Trimming left V 6 bases short and J 1 base short, with 9 bases between. Germline loops: CDR1 KGHSH, CDR2 LQKENI. The CDR3 is 13 amino acids. Time point defined: new active TB diagnosis, blood taken before or within 7 days of starting treatment. This table comes from immunoSEQ multiplex PCR, and its TCRdb copy is limited to in-frame clones, with some not included. The repertoire holds fewer than 55,000 clones, with around 96% as singletons. This clone was observed a handful of times. The receptor was derived from an adult with tuberculosis. This chain connects TRBV18 to TRBJ1-1; maybe TRBD1 (6 bases). Sequenced here: PBMCs, sampled at tuberculosis diagnosis. The CDR3 region is CASSIQGNTEAFF. CDR3 bases: TGTGCCAGCTCTATACAGGGGAACACTGAAGCTTTCTTT. Complete variable domain (other parts from reference TRBV18 and TRBJ1-1): NAGVMQNPRHLVRRRGQEARLRCSPMKGHSHVYWYRQLPEEGLKFMVYLQKENIIDESGMPKERFSAEFPKEGPSILRIQQVVRGDSAAYFCASSIQGNTEAFFGQGTRLTVV.